The next 19 T cell receptor beta chains were all read from a single sample in a study of T cells after yellow fever vaccination. Using its own MiXCR run on the 5' RACE reads, TCRdb lists one record per CDR3 protein. The sample lists fewer than 500,000 distinct CDR3 sequences; approximately 18% were seen once. This specimen was PBMCs, taken before the yellow fever booster vaccination. The receptors originated from a man in his late teens or twenties who received the YFV17D yellow fever vaccine.

The chain links TRBV3-1 to TRBJ2-5; the D gene is possibly TRBD2 (7 bases). Trimming removed 4 bases from V and 1 base from J, with 16 bases in between. CDR1 LGHDT and CDR2 YNNKEL come from the germline V gene (reference sequence). The CDR3 covers 16 residues. The CDR3 DNA follows: TGTGCCAGCAGCCGCAACGGGGCGGGGGCCCAAGAGACCCAGTACTTC. This encodes CASSRNGAGAQETQYF.

This clonotype was counted between two and nine times. The chain recombines TRBV4-3 with TRBJ1-4; no clear D gene. Germline V CDR1 and CDR2: LGHNA, YSLEER. CDR3 size: 15 residues. V dropped 0 bases and J dropped 5 bases, with 10 bases sitting between them. The CDR3 sequence: CASSQDLLPNEKLFF. CDR3 in DNA: TGCGCCAGCAGCCAAGATTTGCTCCCCAATGAAAAACTGTTTTTT.

The sample holds a few counts of this clonotype. The genes are TRBV4-2 and TRBJ2-1; TRBD2 aligns across 10 bases. This CDR3 has 15 amino acids. Germline V gene data show CDR1 as LGHNA and CDR2 as YNFKEQ. V trimming: 4 bases; J trimming: 7 bases; junction bases outside the gene matches: 7. In DNA form, the CDR3 reads TGTGCCAGCAGCCCACTAGCGGGGTTGGGTAATGAGCAGTTCTTC. It is translated as CASSPLAGLGNEQFF.

V usage is TRBV27 and J usage is TRBJ2-2, with 7 bases identical to TRBD1. From germline, CDR1 is MNHEY and CDR2 SMNVEV (reference sequence). This CDR3 is built from 15 residues. The ends lost 5 bases at V and 3 bases at J; junction bases unmatched: 6. CDR3 in DNA: TGTGCCAGCAGTCTCGTCACAGGGGACACCGGGGAGCTGTTTTTT. Protein product: CASSLVTGDTGELFF.

CDR3 nucleotides: TGTGCCAGCAGCTACGGGACAGGAAACACTAACATTCAGTACTTC. This encodes CASSYGTGNTNIQYF. The chain carries TRBV3-1 and TRBJ2-4; TRBD1 matches 8 bases. There are 15 residues in the CDR3. Germline V gene lookup returns CDR1 LGHDT and CDR2 YNNKEL (reference sequence). V was clipped by 5 bases and J by 7 bases; unmatched bases: 10. Variable domain in full (rest from reference TRBV3-1 and TRBJ2-4): DTAVSQTPKYLVTQMGNDKSIKCEQNLGHDTMYWYKQDSKKFLKIMFSYNNKELIINETVPNRFSPKSPDKAHLNLHINSLELGDSAVYFCASSYGTGNTNIQYFGAGTRLSVL.

The chain has TRBV5-1 and TRBJ2-3; 7 nucleotides align to TRBD1. Germline assignment: CDR1 SGHRS and CDR2 YFSETQ. After removal of 0 bases from V and 2 bases from J, the junction contained 6 bases not matched to a gene. The CDR3 has 16 residues. In DNA, the CDR3 is TGCGCCAGCAGCTTGGCCGTGGGACAGCACACAGATACGCAGTATTTT. Encoded protein: CASSLAVGQHTDTQYF. Full variable domain (remainder filled in from reference TRBV5-1 and TRBJ2-3): KAGVTQTPRYLIKTRGQQVTLSCSPISGHRSVSWYQQTPGQGLQFLFEYFSETQRNKGNFPGRFSGRQFSNSRSEMNVSTLELGDSALYLCASSLAVGQHTDTQYFGPGTRLTVL.

This clonotype appeared many times. The chain employs TRBV7-9 and TRBJ2-3, with D possibly TRBD2 on 6 matching bases. The CDR3 runs to 15 residues. Per the germline V gene, CDR1 is SEHNR and CDR2 is FQNEAQ (reference sequence). The ends were cut back, 4 bases at V and 0 bases at J, with 11 bases in the middle. The CDR3 loop reads CASSSLAESTDTQYF. The CDR3 coding sequence is TGTGCCAGCAGCTCATTAGCGGAGAGCACAGATACGCAGTATTTT.

The chain carries TRBV7-9 and TRBJ2-3; D remains ambiguous. The ends were cut back, 6 bases at V and 0 bases at J, with 16 bases in the middle. Germline V gene sequence: CDR1 SEHNR, CDR2 FQNEAQ (reference sequence). This CDR3 comprises 16 residues. The CDR3 here is CASSTPGDMSTDTQYF. DNA for the CDR3: TGTGCCAGCAGTACCCCAGGCGATATGAGCACAGATACGCAGTATTTT. The variable domain in full, with the rest retrieved from reference TRBV7-9 and TRBJ2-3, is DTGVSQNPRHKITKRGQNVTFRCDPISEHNRLYWYRQTLGQGPEFLTYFQNEAQLEKSRLLSDRFSAERPKGSFSTLEIQRTEQGDSAMYLCASSTPGDMSTDTQYFGPGTRLTVL.

This clonotype has more than one count but fewer than ten. The rearrangement uses TRBV29-1 and TRBJ2-3, with D perhaps TRBD2 (6 bases). The germline V gene encodes CDR1 SQVTM and CDR2 ANQGSEA. V gave up 1 base and J gave up 4 bases, with 12 bases separating them. This CDR3 is built from 14 residues. This chain's CDR3 is CSVEGWGVPDTQYF. CDR3 nucleotide sequence: TGCAGCGTTGAAGGGTGGGGGGTCCCAGATACGCAGTATTTT.

Many counts were recorded for this clonotype. The chain carries TRBV3-1 and TRBJ1-5; D unresolved. V shed 1 base and J shed 8 bases, with 18 bases lying between them. The CDR3 consists of 16 residues. Germline lookup yields CDR1 LGHDT and CDR2 YNNKEL (reference sequence). The CDR3 here is CASSQGRGPAQEPQHF. The CDR3, as DNA: TGTGCCAGCAGCCAAGGGCGCGGCCCGGCGCAGGAGCCCCAGCATTTT. The full variable domain, rest sourced from reference TRBV3-1 and TRBJ1-5, is DTAVSQTPKYLVTQMGNDKSIKCEQNLGHDTMYWYKQDSKKFLKIMFSYNNKELIINETVPNRFSPKSPDKAHLNLHINSLELGDSAVYFCASSQGRGPAQEPQHFGDGTRLSIL.

V is TRBV4-1 and J is TRBJ2-2; the match to TRBD2 covers 10 bases. The V gene's germline CDR1 is MGHRA and CDR2 YSYEKL. The V segment lost 6 bases and the J segment 6 bases; nucleotides outside the gene matches: 4. The CDR3 loop spans 14 amino acids. Here the CDR3 DNA reads TGCGCCAGCAGTCCAACTAGCGGGGCCGGGGAGCTGTTTTTT. Protein sequence: CASSPTSGAGELFF.

This clonotype has a handful of counts. This chain links TRBV4-2 with TRBJ2-3; perhaps TRBD2 as D (5 bases). V lost 0 bases and J 6 bases, leaving 13 bases between the germline ends. The CDR3 sequence is 15 residues long. CDR1 LGHNA and CDR2 YNFKEQ come from the germline V gene. CDR3 loop: CASSQDSGSSDTQYF. CDR3 DNA sequence: TGTGCCAGCAGCCAAGATTCGGGGAGTTCCGATACGCAGTATTTT.

In this sample, this clonotype turned up a few times. The chain uses TRBV10-3 and TRBJ1-6; 8 nucleotides line up with TRBD1. The J segment lost 8 bases and the V segment lost 7 bases, leaving 4 bases of the junction unmatched. Germline-derived CDR1 and CDR2 are ENHRY and SYGVKD. The CDR3 sequence is 13 residues long. The CDR3 sequence is CAIIGQGDSPLHF. Here the CDR3 DNA reads TGTGCCATCATCGGACAGGGAGATTCACCCCTCCACTTT.

In its sample, this clonotype was seen a few times. The chain uses TRBV4-1 and TRBJ2-3; 9 nucleotides align to TRBD2. The germline V gene has CDR1 MGHRA and CDR2 YSYEKL. The CDR3 is 20 amino acids. Trimming removed 1 base from V and 0 bases from J; junction bases left unmatched: 14. The CDR3 DNA sequence: TGCGCCAGCAGCCAAGTTCTTTTGAGACTAGCGGACGCTAGCACAGATACGCAGTATTTT. As protein: CASSQVLLRLADASTDTQYF.

The chain couples TRBV2 to TRBJ2-4; weak D call: TRBD1 (6 bases). Trimming removed 3 bases from V and 6 bases from J, with 12 bases in between. The CDR3 runs 14 residues. Germline CDR1 and CDR2: SNHLY and FYNNEI. Written as DNA, the CDR3 is TGTGCCAGCAGTGAGGAAAGGGGGACAAACATTCAGTACTTC. Its protein is CASSEERGTNIQYF.

V and J are TRBV20-1 and TRBJ2-7, with D possibly TRBD1 on 6 matching bases. Trimming removed 3 bases from V and 7 bases from J, with 16 bases in between. The germline CDR1 and CDR2 sequences are DFQATT and SNEGSKA (reference sequence). This CDR3 is built from 13 residues. The CDR3, as DNA: TGCAGTGCTAGGGGCTGGGAAGGGGGTGAGCAGTACTTC. It specifies CSARGWEGGEQYF.

The chain links TRBV20-1 to TRBJ2-7; D uncertain. Germline V lookup: CDR1 DFQATT, CDR2 SNEGSKA (reference sequence). Trimming stripped 3 bases from V and 2 bases from J, with 8 bases between. CDR3 size: 12 residues. The CDR3 loop reads CSASNRAYEQYV. The DNA for the CDR3 is TGCAGTGCTAGTAATAGGGCCTACGAGCAGTACGTC.

The chain links TRBV28 to TRBJ2-5; D gene ambiguous. The CDR3 has 12 amino acids. V was clipped by 2 bases and J by 5 bases, with 6 bases between them. Per the germline V gene, CDR1 is MDHEN and CDR2 is SYDVKM. CDR3 DNA: TGTGCCAGCAGTTTACTGTGGGAGACCCAGTACTTC. Its protein product is CASSLLWETQYF.

The chain carries TRBV3-1 and TRBJ2-7; D tentatively fits TRBD1 or TRBD2 (6 bases each). V was trimmed by 4 bases and J by 1 base, leaving 11 bases between them. Germline V gene data show CDR1 as LGHDT and CDR2 as YNNKEL (reference sequence). The CDR3 runs 14 residues. CDR3 residues: CASSRSGASYEQYF. For the CDR3, the DNA is TGTGCCAGCAGCCGGTCGGGGGCTTCCTACGAGCAGTACTTC.